In its sample, the clone carrying this T cell receptor beta chain was seen once. RNA totalling roughly 0.45 to 1 ug underwent reverse transcription with random hexamers. With immunoSEQ multiplex PCR, TCR beta CDR3 was amplified across 54 Vbeta and 13 Jbeta. TCRdb reanalysed the immunoSEQ multiplex PCR reads using MiXCR and keeps one entry per CDR3 protein. This sample has around 50,000 distinct CDR3 sequences, with around 93% found just once. The data were taken from a study of CD8 T cells in Susac syndrome. Sequencing targeted TCR beta in blood CD8+ and CD4+ T cells. Isolation of CD8+ and CD4+ T cells was performed negatively, whereas enrichment of TEMRA cells was done by FACS. The clonotype was recovered from a human donor in good health. Input material: CD8+ T cells from PBMCs.

CDR3 sequence (DNA): TGCGCCAGCCCGACGGGCGTCTACAATGAGCAGTTCTTC. Its translation: CASPTGVYNEQFF. V usage is TRBV23-1 and J usage is TRBJ2-1; D is unresolved. TRBV23-1 is an ORF, and what it does is uncertain. Between the trimmed V and J ends, which lost 8 bases and 3 bases, there was a span of 11 bases. The CDR3 spans 13 residues.